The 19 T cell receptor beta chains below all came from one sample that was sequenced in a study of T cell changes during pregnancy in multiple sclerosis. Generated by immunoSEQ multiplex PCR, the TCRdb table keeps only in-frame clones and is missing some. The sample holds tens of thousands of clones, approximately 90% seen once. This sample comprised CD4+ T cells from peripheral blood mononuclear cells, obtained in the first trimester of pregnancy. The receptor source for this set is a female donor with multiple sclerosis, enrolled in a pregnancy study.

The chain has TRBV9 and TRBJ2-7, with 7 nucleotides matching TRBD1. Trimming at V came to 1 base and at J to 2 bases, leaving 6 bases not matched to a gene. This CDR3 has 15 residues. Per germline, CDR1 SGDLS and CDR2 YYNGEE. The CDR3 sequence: CASSVSTGEPYEQYF. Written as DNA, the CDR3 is TGTGCCAGCAGCGTATCTACAGGGGAACCCTACGAGCAGTACTTC.

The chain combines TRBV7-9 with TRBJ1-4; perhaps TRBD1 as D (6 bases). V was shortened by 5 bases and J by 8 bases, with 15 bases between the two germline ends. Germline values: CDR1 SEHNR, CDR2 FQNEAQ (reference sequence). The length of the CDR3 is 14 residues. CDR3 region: CASSPNFTGEKLFF. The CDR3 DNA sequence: TGTGCCAGCAGCCCTAATTTCACAGGGGAAAAACTGTTTTTT.

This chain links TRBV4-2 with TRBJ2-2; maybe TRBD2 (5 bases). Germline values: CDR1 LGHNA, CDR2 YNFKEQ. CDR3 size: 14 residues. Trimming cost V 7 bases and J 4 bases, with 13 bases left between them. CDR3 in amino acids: CASTSLASTGELFF. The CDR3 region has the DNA TGTGCCAGCACCTCTCTAGCTTCCACCGGGGAGCTGTTTTTT.

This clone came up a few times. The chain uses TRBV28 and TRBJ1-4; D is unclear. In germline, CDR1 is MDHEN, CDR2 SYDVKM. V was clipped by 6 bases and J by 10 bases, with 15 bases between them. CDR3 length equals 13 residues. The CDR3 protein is CASRYPNDGKLFF. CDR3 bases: TGTGCCAGCAGGTACCCTAATGATGGAAAACTGTTTTTT.

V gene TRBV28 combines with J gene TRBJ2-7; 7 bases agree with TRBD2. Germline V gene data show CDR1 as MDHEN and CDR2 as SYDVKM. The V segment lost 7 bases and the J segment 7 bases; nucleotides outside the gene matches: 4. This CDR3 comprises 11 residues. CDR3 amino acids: CASMAGVEQYF. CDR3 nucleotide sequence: TGTGCCAGCATGGCGGGAGTTGAGCAGTACTTC.

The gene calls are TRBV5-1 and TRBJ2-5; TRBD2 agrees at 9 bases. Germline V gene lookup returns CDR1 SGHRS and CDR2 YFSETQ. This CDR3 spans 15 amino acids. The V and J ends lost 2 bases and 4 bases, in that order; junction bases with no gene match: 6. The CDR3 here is CASSLAGGGGETQYF. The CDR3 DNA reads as TGCGCCAGCAGCTTAGCGGGAGGAGGGGGAGAGACCCAGTACTTC. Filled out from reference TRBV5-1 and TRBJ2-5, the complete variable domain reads KAGVTQTPRYLIKTRGQQVTLSCSPISGHRSVSWYQQTPGQGLQFLFEYFSETQRNKGNFPGRFSGRQFSNSRSEMNVSTLELGDSALYLCASSLAGGGGETQYFGPGTRLLVL.

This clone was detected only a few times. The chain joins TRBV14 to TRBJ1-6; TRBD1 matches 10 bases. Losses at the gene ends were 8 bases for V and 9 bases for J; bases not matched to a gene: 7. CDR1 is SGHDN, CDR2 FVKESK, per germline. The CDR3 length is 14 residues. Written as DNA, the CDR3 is TGTGCCAGCCGAAGACAGGGGGCCGGTTCACCCCTCCACTTT. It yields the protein CASRRQGAGSPLHF.

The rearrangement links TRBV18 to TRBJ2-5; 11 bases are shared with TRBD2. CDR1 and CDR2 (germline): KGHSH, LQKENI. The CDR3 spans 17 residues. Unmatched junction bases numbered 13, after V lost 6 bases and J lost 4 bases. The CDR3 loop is CASSTRSSGGISETQYF. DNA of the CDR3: TGTGCCAGCTCCACCCGGTCTAGCGGGGGGATTTCAGAGACCCAGTACTTC. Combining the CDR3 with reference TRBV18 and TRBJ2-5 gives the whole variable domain NAGVMQNPRHLVRRRGQEARLRCSPMKGHSHVYWYRQLPEEGLKFMVYLQKENIIDESGMPKERFSAEFPKEGPSILRIQQVVRGDSAAYFCASSTRSSGGISETQYFGPGTRLLVL.

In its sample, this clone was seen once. The CDR3 region has the DNA TGTGCCAGCAGCTTGTTTTCTTCGTCCGGGGAGCTGTTTTTT. It yields the protein CASSLFSSSGELFF. The V and J genes are TRBV5-6 and TRBJ2-2; D is uncertain. V was clipped by 1 base and J by 6 bases, with 10 bases between them. CDR3 length: 14 amino acids. Germline CDR1 SGHDT, CDR2 YYEEEE. Using reference TRBV5-6 and TRBJ2-2 for the parts outside the CDR3, the full variable domain is DAGVTQSPTHLIKTRGQQVTLRCSPKSGHDTVSWYQQALGQGPQFIFQYYEEEERQRGNFPDRFSGHQFPNYSSELNVNALLLGDSALYLCASSLFSSSGELFFGEGSRLTVL.

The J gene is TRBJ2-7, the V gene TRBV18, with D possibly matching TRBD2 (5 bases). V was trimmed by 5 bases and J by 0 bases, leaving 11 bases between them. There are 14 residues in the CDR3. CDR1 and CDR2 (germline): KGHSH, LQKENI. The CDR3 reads CASSNGILSYEQYF. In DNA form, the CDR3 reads TGTGCCAGCTCAAACGGGATCCTCTCCTACGAGCAGTACTTC. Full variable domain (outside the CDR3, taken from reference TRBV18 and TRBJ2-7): NAGVMQNPRHLVRRRGQEARLRCSPMKGHSHVYWYRQLPEEGLKFMVYLQKENIIDESGMPKERFSAEFPKEGPSILRIQQVVRGDSAAYFCASSNGILSYEQYFGPGTRLTVT.

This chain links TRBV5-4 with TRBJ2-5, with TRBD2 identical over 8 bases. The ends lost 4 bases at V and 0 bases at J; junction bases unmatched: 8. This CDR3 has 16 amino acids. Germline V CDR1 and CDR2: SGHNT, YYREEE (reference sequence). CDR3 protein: CASSQVSGVDQETQYF. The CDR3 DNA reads TGTGCCAGCAGCCAAGTTAGCGGGGTAGACCAAGAGACCCAGTACTTC.

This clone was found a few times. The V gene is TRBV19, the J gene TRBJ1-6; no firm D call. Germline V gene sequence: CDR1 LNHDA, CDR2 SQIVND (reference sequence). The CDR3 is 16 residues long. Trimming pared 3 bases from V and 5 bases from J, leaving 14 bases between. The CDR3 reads CASSIAGGTNNSPLHF. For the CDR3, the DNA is TGTGCCAGTAGTATCGCTGGTGGAACTAATAATTCACCCCTCCACTTT.

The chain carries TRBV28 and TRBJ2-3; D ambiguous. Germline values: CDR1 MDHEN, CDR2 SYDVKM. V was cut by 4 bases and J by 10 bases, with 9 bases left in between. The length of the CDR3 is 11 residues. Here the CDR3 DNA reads TGTGCCAGCAGTTATGAACCGGCGCAGTATTTT. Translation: CASSYEPAQYF. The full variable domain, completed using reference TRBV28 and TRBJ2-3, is DVKVTQSSRYLVKRTGEKVFLECVQDMDHENMFWYRQDPGLGLRLIYFSYDVKMKEKGDIPEGYSVSREKKERFSLILESASTNQTSMYLCASSYEPAQYFGPGTRLTVL.

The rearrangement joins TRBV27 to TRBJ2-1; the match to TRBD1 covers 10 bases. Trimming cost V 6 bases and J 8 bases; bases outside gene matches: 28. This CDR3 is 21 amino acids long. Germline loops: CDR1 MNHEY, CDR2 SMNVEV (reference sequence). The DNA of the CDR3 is TGTGCCAGCAGCTCTATCTTCGGGACAGGGGTTTTTGAGCAAGTTACCGATGAGCAGTTCTTC. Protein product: CASSSIFGTGVFEQVTDEQFF.

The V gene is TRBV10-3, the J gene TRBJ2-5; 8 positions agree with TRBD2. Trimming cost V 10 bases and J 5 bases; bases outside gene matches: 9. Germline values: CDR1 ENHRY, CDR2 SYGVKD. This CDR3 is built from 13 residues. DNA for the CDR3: TGTGCCACCAAAGCGGGAGCGGGGGAGACCCAGTACTTC. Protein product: CATKAGAGETQYF.

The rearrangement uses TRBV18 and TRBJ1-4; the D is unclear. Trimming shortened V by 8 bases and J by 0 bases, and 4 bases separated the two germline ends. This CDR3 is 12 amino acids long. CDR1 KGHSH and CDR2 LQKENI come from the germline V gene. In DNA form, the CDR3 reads TGTGCCAGCCGAGCAACTAATGAAAAACTGTTTTTT. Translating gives CASRATNEKLFF.

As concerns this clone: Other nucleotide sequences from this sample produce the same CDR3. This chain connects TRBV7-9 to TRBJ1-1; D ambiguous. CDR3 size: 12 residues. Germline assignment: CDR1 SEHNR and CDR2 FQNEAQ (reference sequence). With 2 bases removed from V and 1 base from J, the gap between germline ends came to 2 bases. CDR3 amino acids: CASSLQNTEAFF. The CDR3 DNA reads TGTGCCAGCAGCTTACAGAACACTGAAGCTTTCTTT.

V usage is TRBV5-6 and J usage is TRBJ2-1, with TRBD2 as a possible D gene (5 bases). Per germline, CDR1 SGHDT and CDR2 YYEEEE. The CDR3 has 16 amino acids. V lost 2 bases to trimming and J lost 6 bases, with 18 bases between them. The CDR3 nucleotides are TGTGCCAGCAGCTTAACCGACTATCCTGTCCTCAATGAGCAGTTCTTC. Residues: CASSLTDYPVLNEQFF. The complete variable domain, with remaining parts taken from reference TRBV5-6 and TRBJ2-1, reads DAGVTQSPTHLIKTRGQQVTLRCSPKSGHDTVSWYQQALGQGPQFIFQYYEEEERQRGNFPDRFSGHQFPNYSSELNVNALLLGDSALYLCASSLTDYPVLNEQFFGPGTRLTVL.

CDR3 nucleotides: TGTGCCAGCAGCTCCGGGACTAGCGGGGGCCGACTTGGCACAGATACGCAGTATTTT. Its protein is CASSSGTSGGRLGTDTQYF. This chain uses TRBV7-9 with TRBJ2-3, with 14 positions matching TRBD2. Germline CDR1 is SEHNR and CDR2 is FQNEAQ (reference sequence). V shed 4 bases, J shed 1 base, and the junction held 10 bases outside the gene matches. The length of the CDR3 is 19 residues.